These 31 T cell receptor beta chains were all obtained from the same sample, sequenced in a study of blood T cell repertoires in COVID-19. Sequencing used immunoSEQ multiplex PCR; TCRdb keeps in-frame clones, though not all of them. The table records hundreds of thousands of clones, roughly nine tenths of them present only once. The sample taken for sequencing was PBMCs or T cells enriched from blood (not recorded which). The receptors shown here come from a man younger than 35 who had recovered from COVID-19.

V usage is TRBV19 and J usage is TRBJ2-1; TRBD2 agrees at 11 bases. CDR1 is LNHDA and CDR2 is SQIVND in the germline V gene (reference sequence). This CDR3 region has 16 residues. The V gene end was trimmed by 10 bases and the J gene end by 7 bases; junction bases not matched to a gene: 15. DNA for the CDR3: TGTGCCACTAAACTAGCGGGAGACTTTGGGGGAAATGAGCAGTTCTTC. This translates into CATKLAGDFGGNEQFF.

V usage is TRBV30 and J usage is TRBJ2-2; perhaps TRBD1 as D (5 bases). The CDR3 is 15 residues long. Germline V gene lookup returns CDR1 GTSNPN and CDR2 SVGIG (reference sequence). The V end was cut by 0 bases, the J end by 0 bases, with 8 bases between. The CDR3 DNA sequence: TGTGCCTGGAGTGTGCGCAGGGCGAACACCGGGGAGCTGTTTTTT. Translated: CAWSVRRANTGELFF.

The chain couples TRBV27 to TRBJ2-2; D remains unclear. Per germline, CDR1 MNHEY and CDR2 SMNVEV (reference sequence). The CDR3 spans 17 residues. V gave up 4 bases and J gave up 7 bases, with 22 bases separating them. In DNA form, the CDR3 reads TGTGCCAGCAGTTCCACACCAACCACGTACCGTTACGGGGAGCTGTTTTTT. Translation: CASSSTPTTYRYGELFF.

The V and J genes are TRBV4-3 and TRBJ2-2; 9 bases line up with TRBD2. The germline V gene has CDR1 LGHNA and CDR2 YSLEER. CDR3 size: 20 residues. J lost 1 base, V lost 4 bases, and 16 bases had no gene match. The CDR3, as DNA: TGCGCCAGCAGCCGGATGTTGCTAGCGGGGCCTACCTGGAACACCGGGGAGCTGTTTTTT. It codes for CASSRMLLAGPTWNTGELFF.

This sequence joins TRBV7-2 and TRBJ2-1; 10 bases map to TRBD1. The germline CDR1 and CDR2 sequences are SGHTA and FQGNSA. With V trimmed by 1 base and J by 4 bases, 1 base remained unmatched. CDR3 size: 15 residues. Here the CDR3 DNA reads TGTGCCAGCAGCTTAGAGGGACAGGGGTACAATGAGCAGTTCTTC. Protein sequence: CASSLEGQGYNEQFF.

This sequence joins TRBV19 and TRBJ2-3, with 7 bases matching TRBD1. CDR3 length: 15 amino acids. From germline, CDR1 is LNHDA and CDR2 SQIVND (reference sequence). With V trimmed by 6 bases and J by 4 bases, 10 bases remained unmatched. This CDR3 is CASSRSPQGSDTQYF. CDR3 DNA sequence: TGTGCCAGTAGCAGATCCCCACAGGGGTCAGATACGCAGTATTTT.

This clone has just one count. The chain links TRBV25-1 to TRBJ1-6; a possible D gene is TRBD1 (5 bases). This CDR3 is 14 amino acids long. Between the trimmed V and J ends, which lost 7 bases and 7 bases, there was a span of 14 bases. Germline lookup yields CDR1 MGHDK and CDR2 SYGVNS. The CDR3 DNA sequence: TGTGCCAGCAAGGGGAAAGGGTTAAATTCACCCCTCCACTTT. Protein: CASKGKGLNSPLHF.

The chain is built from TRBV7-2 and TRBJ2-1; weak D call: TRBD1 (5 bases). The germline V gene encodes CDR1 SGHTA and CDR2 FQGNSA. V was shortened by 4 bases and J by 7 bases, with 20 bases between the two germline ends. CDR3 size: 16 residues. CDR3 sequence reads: CASSSAWGLLGNEQFF. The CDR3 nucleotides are TGTGCCAGCAGCTCTGCGTGGGGCCTCCTCGGGAATGAGCAGTTCTTC.

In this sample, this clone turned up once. The CDR3 protein is CASSRSGGNYGYTF. The CDR3 nucleotides read TGTGCCAGCAGCCGTAGTGGCGGAAACTATGGCTACACCTTC. V and J are TRBV7-2 and TRBJ1-2; D is uncertain. The ends were cut back, 5 bases at V and 2 bases at J, with 12 bases in the middle. CDR1 is SGHTA, CDR2 FQGNSA, per germline. This CDR3 region has 14 residues. Looking up the rest from reference TRBV7-2 and TRBJ1-2 gives the full variable domain: GAGVSQSPSNKVTEKGKDVELRCDPISGHTALYWYRQSLGQGLEFLIYFQGNSAPDKSGLPSDRFSAERTGGSVSTLTIQRTQQEDSAVYLCASSRSGGNYGYTFGSGTRLTVV.

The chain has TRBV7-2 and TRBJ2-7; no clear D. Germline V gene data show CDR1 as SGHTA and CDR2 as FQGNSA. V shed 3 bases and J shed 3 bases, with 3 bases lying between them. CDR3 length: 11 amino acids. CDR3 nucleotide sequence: TGTGCCAGCAGCTTGTACTACGAGCAGTACTTC. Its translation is CASSLYYEQYF.

DNA for the CDR3: TGTGCCAGCTCCCGCGCAAGCGAAGCCACAGATACGCAGTATTTT. It is translated as CASSRASEATDTQYF. The V and J genes are TRBV18 and TRBJ2-3; D gene uncertain. This CDR3 contains 15 residues. Germline loops: CDR1 KGHSH, CDR2 LQKENI. V dropped 6 bases and J dropped 2 bases, with 15 bases sitting between them.

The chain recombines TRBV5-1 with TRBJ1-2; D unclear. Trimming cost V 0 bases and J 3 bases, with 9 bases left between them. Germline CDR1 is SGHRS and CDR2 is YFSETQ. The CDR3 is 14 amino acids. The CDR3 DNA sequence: TGCGCCAGCAGCTTGGCCGGAGCGGACTATGGCTACACCTTC. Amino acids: CASSLAGADYGYTF. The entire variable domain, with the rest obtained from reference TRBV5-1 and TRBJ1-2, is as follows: KAGVTQTPRYLIKTRGQQVTLSCSPISGHRSVSWYQQTPGQGLQFLFEYFSETQRNKGNFPGRFSGRQFSNSRSEMNVSTLELGDSALYLCASSLAGADYGYTFGSGTRLTVV.

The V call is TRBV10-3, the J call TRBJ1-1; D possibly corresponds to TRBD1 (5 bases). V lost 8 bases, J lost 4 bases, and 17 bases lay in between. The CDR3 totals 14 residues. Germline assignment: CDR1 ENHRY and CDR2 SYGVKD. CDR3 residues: CAIARGEKSTEAFF. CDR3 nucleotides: TGTGCCATCGCTCGGGGGGAGAAAAGCACTGAAGCTTTCTTT.

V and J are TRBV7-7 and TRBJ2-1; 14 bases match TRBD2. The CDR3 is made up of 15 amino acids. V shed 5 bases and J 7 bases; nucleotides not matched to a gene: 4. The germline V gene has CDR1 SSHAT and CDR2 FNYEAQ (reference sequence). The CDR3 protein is CASSRGLAGVNEQFF. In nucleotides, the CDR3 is TGTGCCAGCAGCCGGGGACTAGCGGGAGTGAATGAGCAGTTCTTC.

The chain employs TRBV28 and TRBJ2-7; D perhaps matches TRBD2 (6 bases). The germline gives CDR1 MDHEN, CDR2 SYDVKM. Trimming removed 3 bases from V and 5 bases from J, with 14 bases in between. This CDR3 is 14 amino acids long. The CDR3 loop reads CASSFQRAMNEQYF. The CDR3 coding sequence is TGTGCCAGCAGTTTTCAGCGGGCCATGAACGAGCAGTACTTC.

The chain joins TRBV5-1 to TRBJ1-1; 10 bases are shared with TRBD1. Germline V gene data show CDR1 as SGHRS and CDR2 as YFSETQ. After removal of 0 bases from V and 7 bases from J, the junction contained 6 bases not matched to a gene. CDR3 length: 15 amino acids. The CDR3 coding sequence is TGCGCCAGCAGCTTGGCGCTAGGACAGGGGGATGAAGCTTTCTTT. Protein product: CASSLALGQGDEAFF.

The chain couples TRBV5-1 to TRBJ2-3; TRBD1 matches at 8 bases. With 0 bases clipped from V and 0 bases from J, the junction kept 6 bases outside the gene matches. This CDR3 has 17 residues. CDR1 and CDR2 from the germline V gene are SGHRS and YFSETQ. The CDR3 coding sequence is TGCGCCAGCAGCTTGGCCGAAAGGACAGGGAGCACAGATACGCAGTATTTT. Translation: CASSLAERTGSTDTQYF.

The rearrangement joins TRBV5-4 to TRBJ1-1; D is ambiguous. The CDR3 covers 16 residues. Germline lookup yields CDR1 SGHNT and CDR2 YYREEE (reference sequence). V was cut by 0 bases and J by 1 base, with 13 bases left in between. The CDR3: CASSLVILGRNTEAFF. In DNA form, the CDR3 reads TGTGCCAGCAGCTTGGTTATTTTGGGGAGGAACACTGAAGCTTTCTTT.

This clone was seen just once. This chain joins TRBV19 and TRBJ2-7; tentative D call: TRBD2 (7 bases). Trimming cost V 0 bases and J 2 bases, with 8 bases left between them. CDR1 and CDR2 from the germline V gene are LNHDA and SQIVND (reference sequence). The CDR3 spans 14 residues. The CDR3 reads CASSIDGGPYEQYF. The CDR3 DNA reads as TGTGCCAGTAGTATAGACGGGGGGCCCTACGAGCAGTACTTC.

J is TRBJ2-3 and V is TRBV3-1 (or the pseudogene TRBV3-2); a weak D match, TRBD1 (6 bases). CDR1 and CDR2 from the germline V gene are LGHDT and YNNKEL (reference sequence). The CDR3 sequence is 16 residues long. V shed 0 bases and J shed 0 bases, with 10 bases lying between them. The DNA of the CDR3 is TGTGCCAGCAGCCAAGACAGGGGTCAGAGCACAGATACGCAGTATTTT. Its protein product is CASSQDRGQSTDTQYF.

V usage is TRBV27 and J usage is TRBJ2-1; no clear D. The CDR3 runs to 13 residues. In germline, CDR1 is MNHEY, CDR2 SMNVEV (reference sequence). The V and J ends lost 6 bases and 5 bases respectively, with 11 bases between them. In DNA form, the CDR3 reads TGTGCCAGCAGCCTTACTCGTAACAATGAGCAGTTCTTC. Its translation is CASSLTRNNEQFF.

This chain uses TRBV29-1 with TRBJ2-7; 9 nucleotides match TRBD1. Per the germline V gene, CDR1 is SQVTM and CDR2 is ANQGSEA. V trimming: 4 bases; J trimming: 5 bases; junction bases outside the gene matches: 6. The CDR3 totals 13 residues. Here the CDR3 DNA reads TGCAGCGTTGCGGGACAGGGCAGGAACGAGCAGTACTTC. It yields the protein CSVAGQGRNEQYF.

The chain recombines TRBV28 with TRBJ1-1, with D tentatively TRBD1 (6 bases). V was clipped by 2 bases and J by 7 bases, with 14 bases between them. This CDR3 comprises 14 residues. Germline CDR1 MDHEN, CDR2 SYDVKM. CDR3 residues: CASSLPRTVGEAFF. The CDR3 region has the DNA TGTGCCAGCAGTTTACCCCGGACAGTAGGTGAAGCTTTCTTT.

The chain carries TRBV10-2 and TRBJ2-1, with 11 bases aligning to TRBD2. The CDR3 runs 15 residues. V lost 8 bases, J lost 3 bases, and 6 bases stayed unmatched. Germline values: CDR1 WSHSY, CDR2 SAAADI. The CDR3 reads CASRLLAGDYNEQFF. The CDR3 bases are TGCGCCAGCCGACTACTAGCGGGGGACTACAATGAGCAGTTCTTC.

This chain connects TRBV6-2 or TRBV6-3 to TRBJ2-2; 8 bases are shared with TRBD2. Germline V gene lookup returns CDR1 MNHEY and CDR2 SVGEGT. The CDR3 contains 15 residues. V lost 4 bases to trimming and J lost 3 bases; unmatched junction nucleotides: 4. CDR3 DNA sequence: TGTGCCAGCAGTTCCATAGCGGGGTACACCGGGGAGCTGTTTTTT. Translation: CASSSIAGYTGELFF.

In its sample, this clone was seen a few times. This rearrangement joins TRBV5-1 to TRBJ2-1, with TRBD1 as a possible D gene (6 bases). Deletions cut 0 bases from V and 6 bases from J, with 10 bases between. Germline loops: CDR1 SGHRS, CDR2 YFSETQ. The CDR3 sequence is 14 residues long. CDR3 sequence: CASSLERRGNEQFF. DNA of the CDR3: TGCGCCAGCAGCTTGGAGCGCAGGGGCAATGAGCAGTTCTTC.

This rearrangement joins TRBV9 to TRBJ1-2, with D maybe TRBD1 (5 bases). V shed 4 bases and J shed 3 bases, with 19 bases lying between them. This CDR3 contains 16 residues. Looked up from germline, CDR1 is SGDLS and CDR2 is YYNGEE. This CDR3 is CASSSTPARGYYGYTF. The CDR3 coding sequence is TGTGCCAGCAGCTCAACCCCGGCCCGGGGGTACTATGGCTACACCTTC.

The DNA for the CDR3 is TGTGCCACCAGCAGAATAAAGGGAGTTGGAACCGGGGAGCTGTTTTTT. Translation: CATSRIKGVGTGELFF. V and J are TRBV15 and TRBJ2-2; weak D call: TRBD2 (5 bases). Trimming took 2 bases from V and 5 from J, leaving 15 bases between them. Germline assignment: CDR1 LNHNV and CDR2 YYDKDF (reference sequence). This CDR3 contains 16 residues.

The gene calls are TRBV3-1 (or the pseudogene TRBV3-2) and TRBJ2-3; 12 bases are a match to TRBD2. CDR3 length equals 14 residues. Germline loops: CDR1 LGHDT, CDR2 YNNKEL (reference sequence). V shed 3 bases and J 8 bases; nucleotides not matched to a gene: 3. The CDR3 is CASSQSSGGGTQYF. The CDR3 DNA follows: TGTGCCAGCAGCCAGTCTAGCGGGGGGGGTACGCAGTATTTT.

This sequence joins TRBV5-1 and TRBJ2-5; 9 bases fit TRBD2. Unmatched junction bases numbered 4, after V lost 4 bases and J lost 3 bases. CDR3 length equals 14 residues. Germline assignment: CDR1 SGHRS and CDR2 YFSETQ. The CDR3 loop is CASSPIAGEETQYF. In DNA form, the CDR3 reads TGCGCCAGCAGCCCAATAGCGGGAGAAGAGACCCAGTACTTC.

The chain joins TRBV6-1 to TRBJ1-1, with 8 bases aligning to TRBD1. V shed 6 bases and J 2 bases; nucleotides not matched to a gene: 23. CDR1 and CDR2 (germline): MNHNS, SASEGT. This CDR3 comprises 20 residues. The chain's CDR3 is CASREITGTGRAVVNTEAFF. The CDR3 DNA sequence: TGTGCCAGCAGAGAAATCACCGGGACAGGACGGGCTGTAGTCAACACTGAAGCTTTCTTT.